These 32 T cell receptor beta chains originate from one sample sequenced in a study of T cell repertoires in cytomegalovirus infection. TCRdb passed the reads through MiXCR, listing each CDR3 protein once. The sample yields 200,000 to 250,000 distinct CDR3 sequences, 6.5% seen once. Sequences were obtained from PBMCs. The receptors shown here come from a human donor in good health (CMV status not recorded). Some clones in this sample may be carry-over from other donors' samples.

This clonotype came up many times. The chain has TRBV7-2 and TRBJ1-1; a possible D gene is TRBD1 (5 bases). This CDR3 is built from 16 residues. V was shortened by 1 base and J by 10 bases, with 22 bases between the two germline ends. Per the germline V gene, CDR1 is SGHTA and CDR2 is FQGNSA. The CDR3 spells CASSLGYGQPVRGAFF. The CDR3 nucleotides read TGTGCCAGCAGCTTAGGATACGGACAACCCGTACGGGGAGCTTTCTTT.

This clonotype was picked up many times. J is TRBJ1-1 and V is TRBV7-2; D is possibly TRBD1 (6 bases). The germline V and J ends were trimmed by 2 bases and 1 base, with 11 bases remaining between them. Germline V gene lookup returns CDR1 SGHTA and CDR2 FQGNSA. CDR3 size: 15 residues. The CDR3 DNA reads as TGTGCCAGCAGCTTATGGTGGGGGGCGAACACTGAAGCTTTCTTT. This encodes CASSLWWGANTEAFF.

This clonotype was found many times. This chain uses TRBV7-9 with TRBJ1-5, with D possibly TRBD1 on 5 matching bases. This CDR3 region has 14 residues. V gave up 4 bases and J gave up 0 bases, with 7 bases separating them. Germline-derived CDR1 and CDR2 are SEHNR and FQNEAQ (reference sequence). DNA of the CDR3: TGTGCCAGCAGCTCGGACAATAGCAATCAGCCCCAGCATTTT. Translated: CASSSDNSNQPQHF.

The gene calls are TRBV6-6 and TRBJ1-2; TRBD1 aligns across 12 bases. Germline loops: CDR1 MNHNY, CDR2 SVGAGI (reference sequence). Germline trimming cut 10 bases from V and 7 bases from J; bases unmatched to any gene: 7. The CDR3 has 13 amino acids. CDR3 nucleotide sequence: TGTGCCATAAACCGGGGACAGGGGGCTGGCTACACCTTC. The encoded protein is CAINRGQGAGYTF.

This clonotype was counted ten times or more. The V call is TRBV7-2, the J call TRBJ1-2, with D uncertain. The length of the CDR3 is 16 residues. Germline loops: CDR1 SGHTA, CDR2 FQGNSA. The V and J ends lost 5 bases and 0 bases respectively, with 16 bases between them. The CDR3 DNA reads as TGTGCCAGCAGCCGACAACGGGATGCCGCTAACTATGGCTACACCTTC. Its translation: CASSRQRDAANYGYTF.

This clonotype was recorded at least ten times. V usage is TRBV24-1 and J usage is TRBJ2-6, with D perhaps assigned TRBD1 or TRBD2 (6 bases each). Looked up from germline, CDR1 is KGHDR and CDR2 is SFDVKD. Trimming cost V 3 bases and J 1 base, with 12 bases left between them. This CDR3 has 17 amino acids. In nucleotides, the CDR3 is TGTGCCACCAGTGATCCCCGGGGGCCTTCTGGGGCCAACGTCCTGACTTTC. Translated, it gives CATSDPRGPSGANVLTF.

This clonotype was picked up many times. The chain recombines TRBV7-2 with TRBJ1-5; 9 nucleotides align to TRBD1. The CDR3 has 15 amino acids. The germline gives CDR1 SGHTA, CDR2 FQGNSA. Losses at the gene ends were 3 bases for V and 3 bases for J; bases not matched to a gene: 3. CDR3 loop: CASSFDRGNNQPQHF. CDR3 in DNA: TGTGCCAGCAGCTTTGACAGGGGGAACAATCAGCCCCAGCATTTT.

This clonotype occurred many times. No DNA is shown, since the ends of the CDR3 on it are uncertain; the CDR3 is the one TCRdb lists. J is TRBJ2-1 and V is TRBV7-5; the table calls TRBD1, which could not be checked here. TRBV7-5 is noted as a pseudogene. The CDR3 contains 18 residues when both ends are counted. The CDR3 loop reads CISVPEAPAGTVYNEQFF.

There are many counts of this clonotype. The genes are TRBV6-1 and TRBJ2-2; TRBD1 might be the D (6 bases). CDR1 and CDR2 (germline): MNHNS, SASEGT. The CDR3 is 16 residues long. V lost 9 bases and J 5 bases, leaving 22 bases between the germline ends. The CDR3 sequence: CARPIKGDRRTGELFF. The CDR3 DNA reads TGTGCCAGACCTATAAAGGGGGACCGAAGAACCGGGGAGCTGTTTTTT.

This clonotype has a count of ten or more. The chain recombines TRBV6-2 or TRBV6-3 with TRBJ2-2, with D uncertain. CDR1 and CDR2 (germline): MNHEY, SVGEGT. Between the trimmed V and J ends, which lost 7 bases and 8 bases, there was a span of 11 bases. This CDR3 contains 12 residues. CDR3 residues: CASTRTKGELFF. The CDR3 nucleotides read TGTGCCAGCACGCGAACCAAGGGGGAGCTGTTTTTT.

This clonotype was detected a few times. The chain combines TRBV30 with TRBJ2-5, with D possibly matching TRBD1 (6 bases). Germline lookup yields CDR1 GTSNPN and CDR2 SVGIG (reference sequence). The length of the CDR3 is 11 residues. V dropped 8 bases and J dropped 4 bases, with 11 bases sitting between them. The CDR3 sequence is CAGRRGETQYF. DNA of the CDR3: TGTGCCGGACGCAGGGGAGAGACCCAGTACTTC.

This clonotype was counted ten times or more. The rearrangement joins TRBV11-1 to TRBJ2-3; 10 bases map to TRBD1. There are 15 residues in the CDR3. The germline V gene encodes CDR1 SGHAT and CDR2 FQDESV (reference sequence). The ends lost 7 bases at V and 2 bases at J; junction bases unmatched: 6. CDR3 protein: CASTLGTGVTDTQYF. The CDR3, as DNA: TGTGCCAGCACGCTCGGGACAGGGGTCACAGATACGCAGTATTTT.

This clonotype appeared many times. This chain joins TRBV7-9 and TRBJ1-2; 9 bases map to TRBD1. Trimming at V came to 5 bases and at J to 9 bases, leaving 7 bases not matched to a gene. This CDR3 has 13 residues. In germline, CDR1 is SEHNR, CDR2 FQNEAQ (reference sequence). The CDR3 coding sequence is TGTGCCAGCAGCCCAGATGGGACAGGGAGCTACACCTTC. It specifies CASSPDGTGSYTF.

This clonotype was observed at least ten times. The chain couples TRBV7-2 to TRBJ2-6; a weak D match, TRBD2 (6 bases). Germline values: CDR1 SGHTA, CDR2 FQGNSA. This CDR3 is 17 amino acids long. Deletions cut 5 bases from V and 0 bases from J, with 14 bases between. The CDR3 DNA reads as TGTGCCAGCAGCCCCGGCCGGGGGACCTCTGGGGCCAACGTCCTGACTTTC. Protein: CASSPGRGTSGANVLTF.

The table lists this clonotype with many counts. The rearrangement joins TRBV7-2 to TRBJ2-2, with D unclear. From germline, CDR1 is SGHTA and CDR2 FQGNSA. Trimming cost V 1 base and J 0 bases, with 9 bases left between them. There are 16 residues in the CDR3. The CDR3 DNA is TGTGCCAGCAGCTTAGGCGCCCCCGCGAACACCGGGGAGCTGTTTTTT. It is translated as CASSLGAPANTGELFF.

In its sample, this clonotype was seen many times. The V call is TRBV7-2, the J call TRBJ1-6; D is unclear. CDR3 length: 15 residues. Germline CDR1 SGHTA, CDR2 FQGNSA. Trimming removed 0 bases from V and 13 bases from J, with 16 bases in between. The CDR3 nucleotides are TGTGCCAGCAGCTTAGCGGGCAAGGGTTTAATTCCCCTCCACTTT. Encoded protein: CASSLAGKGLIPLHF. The full variable domain, in which reference TRBV7-2 and TRBJ1-6 provide the parts outside the CDR3, is GAGVSQSPSNKVTEKGKDVELRCDPISGHTALYWYRQSLGQGLEFLIYFQGNSAPDKSGLPSDRFSAERTGGSVSTLTIQRTQQEDSAVYLCASSLAGKGLIPLHFGNGTRLTVT.

This clonotype was counted at least ten times. V usage is TRBV7-9 and J usage is TRBJ1-4, with D perhaps matching TRBD1 (6 bases). V lost 5 bases to trimming and J lost 5 bases, with 15 bases between them. CDR1 is SEHNR, CDR2 FQNEAQ, per germline (reference sequence). This CDR3 spans 15 amino acids. The CDR3 DNA sequence: TGTGCCAGCAGCGCCCCGGGGGGGCAGAATGAAAAACTGTTTTTT. Protein product: CASSAPGGQNEKLFF.

This clonotype was detected ten times or more. V usage is TRBV11-2 and J usage is TRBJ1-3, with a tentative D call TRBD1 (5 bases). Looked up from germline, CDR1 is SGHAT and CDR2 is FQNNGV. V was shortened by 0 bases and J by 11 bases, with 11 bases between the two germline ends. This CDR3 is built from 13 residues. The CDR3 DNA is TGTGCCAGCAGCTTAGAGGTGCAGGGCGCCATATATTTT. Translation: CASSLEVQGAIYF.

The chain recombines TRBV9 with TRBJ2-3; 10 positions agree with TRBD1. CDR3 length: 16 residues. The V and J ends lost 3 bases and 4 bases, in that order; junction bases with no gene match: 8. Per germline, CDR1 SGDLS and CDR2 YYNGEE. The CDR3 DNA is TGTGCCAGCAGCGCGGATACCGGGACAGGGGCAGATACGCAGTATTTT. This sequence encodes CASSADTGTGADTQYF. Complete variable domain (other parts from reference TRBV9 and TRBJ2-3): DSGVTQTPKHLITATGQRVTLRCSPRSGDLSVYWYQQSLDQGLQFLIQYYNGEERAKGNILERFSAQQFPDLHSELNLSSLELGDSALYFCASSADTGTGADTQYFGPGTRLTVL.

This chain links TRBV20-1 with TRBJ1-1, with D uncertain. Germline-derived CDR1 and CDR2 are DFQATT and SNEGSKA (reference sequence). The CDR3 has 14 residues. The germline V and J ends were trimmed by 5 bases and 4 bases, with 17 bases remaining between them. The CDR3 reads CSAGLPGSRTEAFF. The CDR3 DNA follows: TGCAGTGCTGGACTGCCGGGCAGCCGCACTGAAGCTTTCTTT.

This clonotype has at least ten counts. The rearrangement uses TRBV28 and TRBJ2-7; 11 positions match TRBD2. In germline, CDR1 is MDHEN, CDR2 SYDVKM. The CDR3 loop spans 16 amino acids. J was trimmed by 0 bases and V by 4 bases; bases with no gene match: 5. Written as DNA, the CDR3 is TGTGCCAGCAGTTGGGGACTAGCGGTGATCTCCTACGAGCAGTACTTC. Residues: CASSWGLAVISYEQYF. The complete variable domain, with remaining parts taken from reference TRBV28 and TRBJ2-7, reads DVKVTQSSRYLVKRTGEKVFLECVQDMDHENMFWYRQDPGLGLRLIYFSYDVKMKEKGDIPEGYSVSREKKERFSLILESASTNQTSMYLCASSWGLAVISYEQYFGPGTRLTVT.

This clonotype came up many times. The V and J genes are TRBV7-2 and TRBJ2-1; weak D call: TRBD2 (5 bases). Per the germline V gene, CDR1 is SGHTA and CDR2 is FQGNSA. The CDR3 length is 15 residues. Trimming cost V 6 bases and J 2 bases, with 14 bases left between them. CDR3: CASSPRAEAYNEQFF. The CDR3 coding sequence is TGTGCCAGCAGTCCTAGAGCGGAGGCCTACAATGAGCAGTTCTTC. Together with reference TRBV7-2 and TRBJ2-1, the CDR3 gives the full variable domain: GAGVSQSPSNKVTEKGKDVELRCDPISGHTALYWYRQSLGQGLEFLIYFQGNSAPDKSGLPSDRFSAERTGGSVSTLTIQRTQQEDSAVYLCASSPRAEAYNEQFFGPGTRLTVL.

This clonotype showed up many times. The chain carries TRBV20-1 and TRBJ2-7, with 7 positions matching TRBD2. Germline lookup yields CDR1 DFQATT and CDR2 SNEGSKA (reference sequence). The junction had 3 bases not matched to a gene; V was cut back by 1 base and J by 0 bases. The length of the CDR3 is 14 residues. The CDR3 DNA reads TGCAGTGCTAGAGTGGGGGGGAACTCCTACGAGCAGTACTTC. Translating it yields CSARVGGNSYEQYF.

This clonotype was picked up many times. The chain links TRBV20-1 to TRBJ1-5; possibly TRBD1 for D (5 bases). This CDR3 comprises 18 residues. Germline V CDR1 and CDR2: DFQATT, SNEGSKA (reference sequence). Trimming pared 4 bases from V and 0 bases from J, leaving 22 bases between. CDR3 residues: CSATSFRQLDYSNQPQHF. DNA of the CDR3: TGCAGTGCTACCTCATTTCGACAGCTAGATTATAGCAATCAGCCCCAGCATTTT.

This clonotype was detected many times. This sequence joins TRBV19 and TRBJ1-1, with unresolved D. In germline, CDR1 is LNHDA, CDR2 SQIVND (reference sequence). CDR3 length: 15 residues. Trimming removed 7 bases at V and 1 base at J, with 16 bases between. CDR3 in amino acids: CASNFKTRPNTEAFF. Written as DNA, the CDR3 is TGTGCCAGTAATTTTAAAACCAGGCCGAACACTGAAGCTTTCTTT. The variable domain in full, with the rest retrieved from reference TRBV19 and TRBJ1-1, is DGGITQSPKYLFRKEGQNVTLSCEQNLNHDAMYWYRQDPGQGLRLIYYSQIVNDFQKGDIAEGYSVSREKKESFPLTVTSAQKNPTAFYLCASNFKTRPNTEAFFGQGTRLTVV.

In its sample, this clonotype was seen many times. The chain carries TRBV7-2 and TRBJ2-2, with 11 positions matching TRBD1. The V segment lost 5 bases and the J segment 4 bases; nucleotides outside the gene matches: 12. CDR1 and CDR2 (germline): SGHTA, FQGNSA. The CDR3 has 18 residues. CDR3 residues: CASSHPGQGAQGTGELFF. Written as DNA, the CDR3 is TGTGCCAGCAGCCATCCCGGACAGGGGGCGCAGGGCACCGGGGAGCTGTTTTTT.

This clonotype was recorded at least ten times. The DNA of the CDR3 is TGTGCCAGCCGGAGACAGGGTCGGGTTCATGAGCAGTTCTTC. As protein: CASRRQGRVHEQFF. The rearrangement joins TRBV7-8 to TRBJ2-1; 7 bases fit TRBD1. This CDR3 contains 14 residues. Germline trimming cut 8 bases from V and 8 bases from J; bases unmatched to any gene: 12. Germline V gene sequence: CDR1 SGHVS, CDR2 FQNEAQ.

The sample holds a few counts of this clonotype. The rearrangement uses TRBV7-8 and TRBJ1-1; D call uncertain. This CDR3 has 13 residues. CDR1 is SGHVS, CDR2 FQNEAQ, per germline. V was pared by 5 bases and J by 1 base, with 8 bases between. For the CDR3, the DNA is TGTGCCAGCAGCGGAATCTCGAACACTGAAGCTTTCTTT. Its protein product is CASSGISNTEAFF.

This clonotype was recorded at least ten times. The chain is built from TRBV7-2 and TRBJ1-5, with D perhaps TRBD1 (5 bases). Between the trimmed V and J ends, which lost 8 bases and 1 base, there was a span of 12 bases. There are 14 residues in the CDR3. Per the germline V gene, CDR1 is SGHTA and CDR2 is FQGNSA. The DNA for the CDR3 is TGTGCCAGCGCCCCCAAGGGGAGCAATCAGCCCCAGCATTTT. Residues: CASAPKGSNQPQHF.

The V call is TRBV7-9, the J call TRBJ1-6; D uncertain. This CDR3 spans 12 amino acids. V lost 1 base, J lost 8 bases, and 3 bases lay in between. Germline CDR1 and CDR2: SEHNR and FQNEAQ (reference sequence). CDR3 DNA sequence: TGTGCCAGCAGCTTAGGAGATTCACCCCTCCACTTT. Its translation is CASSLGDSPLHF.

This clonotype has ten or more counts. The V gene is TRBV7-9, the J gene TRBJ2-7; TRBD1 matches at 7 bases. This CDR3 is 16 amino acids long. Trimming removed 1 base from V and 0 bases from J; junction bases left unmatched: 6. The germline V gene encodes CDR1 SEHNR and CDR2 FQNEAQ (reference sequence). The CDR3: CASSLGSGTVSYEQYF. The CDR3 nucleotides read TGTGCCAGCAGCTTAGGTTCTGGGACAGTCTCCTACGAGCAGTACTTC.

The rearrangement links TRBV5-5 to TRBJ2-3, with D unresolved. The CDR3 runs to 18 residues. The V and J ends lost 0 bases and 2 bases respectively, with 19 bases between them. CDR1 SGHKS and CDR2 YYEKEE come from the germline V gene (reference sequence). The CDR3 region is CASSLGPLSRTTTDTQYF. The CDR3 DNA sequence: TGTGCCAGCAGCTTGGGGCCGCTCTCCCGGACCACCACAGATACGCAGTATTTT.